The following is a T cell receptor beta chain sequence with its context. Its antigen is not known. Libraries were prepared by immunoSEQ multiplex PCR; TCRdb keeps only in-frame clonotypes and omits some of them. The repertoire has 100,000 to 150,000 clones, around 89% of them found once; the top ten carry under 4.5%. These data are taken from a study of T cell responses to AZD1222 COVID-19 vaccine. Study results and limitations: Without day 14 samples, only post-peak T cell repertoires were studied.

The TCR comes from an adult in good health. The sample was peripheral blood, taken on day 0 of AZD1222 vaccination.

CDR3 sequence reads: CASSIPIYSNQPQHF. CDR3 in DNA: TGTGCCAGTAGTATCCCCATCTATAGCAATCAGCCCCAGCATTTT. V is TRBV19 and J is TRBJ1-5; D is uncertain. From germline, CDR1 is LNHDA and CDR2 SQIVND (reference sequence). V was cut by 3 bases and J by 0 bases, with 9 bases left in between. The CDR3 is 15 residues long.